This T cell receptor (beta chain) originates from a study of regulatory T cells in long-lasting Graves disease. Study findings and constraints: Limited sample numbers may have lowered accuracy.

This clonotype was observed at least ten times. Its matching antigen is unknown. One end of the junction varies from germline; a read error may be responsible. The time point: newly diagnosed GD, antithyroid drugs for less than 3 months. PBMC RNA served as the TCR library source. Graves' disease diagnosis relied on American Thyroid Association guidelines. Germline V gene data show CDR1 as SGHRS and CDR2 as YFSETQ. The CDR3 is made up of 13 amino acids. The TCR beta library used iRepertoire HTBI primers with Arm-PCR amplification of CDR3. TCRdb analysed the multiplex PCR reads with MiXCR anew, one entry per CDR3 protein. The sample carries roughly 560,000 distinct CDR3 sequences, about 16% recorded once. The same specimen was also included in a second study, on T cells in Graves' hyperthyroidism and ophthalmopathy. That study reports: Stable Graves' hyperthyroidism denoted no ophthalmopathy progression over 18 months.

The clonotype comes from a woman aged 40 to 65 with Graves disease. The sequencing here drew on peripheral blood mononuclear cells (PBMCs), taken at new diagnosis, from a patient treated with antithyroid drugs. V is TRBV5-1 and J is TRBJ2-3; D tentatively fits TRBD1 or TRBD2 (5 bases each). The CDR3, as DNA: TGTGCCAGCAGCTTAGCGAGGGGAGATACGCAGTATTTT. This sequence encodes CASSLARGDTQYF.